A single sample is the source of the 15 T cell receptor beta chains below, sequenced in a study of post-analysis software for immune sequencing data. No antigens are known for them. Study observations and caveats: Controls showed lower frequencies than patients for several TRBV segments, and TRBV5-6, TRBV5-1 and TRBV20-1 were among these.

Unique molecular identifiers featured in each of the TCR beta cDNA libraries. In TCRdb, the PCR reads were re-called with MiXCR into one record per CDR3 protein. The sample holds 450,000 to 700,000 distinct CDR3 sequences, 44% seen once. Sequencing input: blood. All receptors come from a girl aged 10 to 17 with multiple sclerosis.

The chain is built from TRBV5-1 and TRBJ2-5; TRBD1 matches 8 bases. The J segment lost 0 bases and the V segment lost 5 bases, leaving 6 bases of the junction unmatched. This CDR3 contains 15 residues. The germline gives CDR1 SGHRS, CDR2 YFSETQ. The CDR3 sequence is CASRPDRGHQETQYF. The CDR3 DNA follows: TGCGCCAGCAGACCCGACAGGGGTCACCAAGAGACCCAGTACTTC.

This clonotype was counted ten times or more. This chain links TRBV12-3 or TRBV12-4 with TRBJ2-5; 9 bases agree with TRBD2. The CDR3 loop spans 15 amino acids. The ends lost 3 bases at V and 11 bases at J; junction bases unmatched: 13. CDR3 sequence (DNA): TGTGCCAGCAGTTTTAGAGGCGGGAGGGTTCGGGAGCAGTACTTC. It is translated as CASSFRGGRVREQYF.

The table lists this clonotype with a count of one. An end of the junction does not agree with germline; a read error may underlie this. The CDR3 region has the DNA TGCAGTGCTAGGGATCCACGGGCGGGAGTGAGAGATGCGCAGTATTTT. Protein product: CSARDPRAGVRDAQYF. V gene TRBV20-1 combines with J gene TRBJ2-3, with 7 bases lining up with TRBD2. This CDR3 region has 16 residues. Germline V CDR1 and CDR2: DFQATT, SNEGSKA (reference sequence).

This clonotype was picked up a small number of times. The V and J genes are TRBV5-1 and TRBJ1-2; unclear D gene. V lost 4 bases and J lost 4, with 14 bases in between. The CDR3 has 14 amino acids. From germline, CDR1 is SGHRS and CDR2 YFSETQ. Here the CDR3 reads CASSPESPRYGYTF. CDR3 in DNA: TGCGCCAGCAGCCCGGAGTCACCCCGCTATGGCTACACCTTC.

The J gene is TRBJ2-3, the V gene TRBV11-2; D may be TRBD1 or TRBD2 (5 bases each). This CDR3 spans 13 amino acids. Trimming took off 2 bases at V and 5 bases at J, with 8 bases between the two ends. The germline V gene has CDR1 SGHAT and CDR2 FQNNGV. The CDR3 DNA is TGTGCCAGCAGCTTACCAGGGAGAGATACGCAGTATTTT. Translated, it gives CASSLPGRDTQYF.

This rearrangement joins TRBV12-3 or TRBV12-4 to TRBJ2-1, with unresolved D. The CDR3 runs 16 residues. Trimming pared 2 bases from V and 1 base from J, leaving 12 bases between. The CDR3 DNA reads TGTGCCAGCAGTTTAAGTTCGGCAGGTTCCTACAATGAGCAGTTCTTC. Amino acid sequence: CASSLSSAGSYNEQFF.

The gene calls are TRBV27 and TRBJ2-3; the D is unclear. Per the germline V gene, CDR1 is MNHEY and CDR2 is SMNVEV (reference sequence). The length of the CDR3 is 12 residues. Trimming shortened V by 10 bases and J by 6 bases, and 14 bases separated the two germline ends. CDR3 loop: CATSLGRDTQYF. The CDR3, as DNA: TGTGCCACCAGCCTAGGCAGGGATACGCAGTATTTT.

There are a few counts of this clonotype. CDR3 amino acids: CSVEDLRSNTEAFF. CDR3 nucleotide sequence: TGCAGCGTTGAAGATCTTAGGAGTAACACTGAAGCTTTCTTT. This rearrangement joins TRBV29-1 to TRBJ1-1; D remains unclear. The CDR3 is made up of 14 amino acids. Looked up from germline, CDR1 is SQVTM and CDR2 is ANQGSEA. With 0 bases removed from V and 2 bases from J, the gap between germline ends came to 10 bases.

CDR3 amino acids: CASSATTFQETQYF. The CDR3 region has the DNA TGTGCCAGCAGCGCGACGACATTCCAAGAGACCCAGTACTTC. The chain recombines TRBV7-2 with TRBJ2-5; D gene unclear. Trimming stripped 5 bases from V and 1 base from J, with 11 bases between. The CDR3 is 14 residues long. Germline V CDR1 and CDR2: SGHTA, FQGNSA.

The CDR3 loop reads CASSLASLDYGYTF. CDR3 sequence (DNA): TGTGCCAGCAGCTTAGCTTCCCTCGACTATGGCTACACCTTC. The V gene is TRBV7-9, the J gene TRBJ1-2; the D is unclear. CDR1 is SEHNR, CDR2 FQNEAQ, per germline (reference sequence). The CDR3 has 14 residues. Trimming took 0 bases from V and 3 from J, leaving 8 bases between them. Supplemented by reference TRBV7-9 and TRBJ1-2, the full variable domain reads DTGVSQNPRHKITKRGQNVTFRCDPISEHNRLYWYRQTLGQGPEFLTYFQNEAQLEKSRLLSDRFSAERPKGSFSTLEIQRTEQGDSAMYLCASSLASLDYGYTFGSGTRLTVV.

This clonotype was counted only a few times. CDR3 protein: CASRPQGGSYEQYF. CDR3 nucleotides: TGTGCCAGCAGACCACAGGGGGGGTCCTACGAGCAGTACTTC. The gene calls are TRBV7-2 and TRBJ2-7; D perhaps matches TRBD1 (8 bases). Germline CDR1 SGHTA, CDR2 FQGNSA. V dropped 6 bases and J dropped 1 base, with 13 bases sitting between them. The CDR3 consists of 14 residues.

CDR3 sequence reads: CAISDSGSSYEQYF. The CDR3 bases are TGTGCCATCAGTGATTCGGGATCGTCCTACGAGCAGTACTTC. This chain connects TRBV10-3 to TRBJ2-7, with TRBD2 as a possible D gene (5 bases). The CDR3 contains 14 residues. Between the trimmed V and J ends, which lost 3 bases and 1 base, there was a span of 10 bases. Germline V gene sequence: CDR1 ENHRY, CDR2 SYGVKD.

This chain connects TRBV6-8 to TRBJ2-7; unclear D gene. Germline values: CDR1 MNHGY, CDR2 SAAAGT. V lost 7 bases, J lost 2 bases, and 0 bases lay in between. The CDR3 is 9 residues long. CDR3 residues: CASTYEQYF. The CDR3 nucleotides read TGTGCCAGCACCTACGAGCAGTACTTC.

This clonotype was observed a few times. The chain links TRBV7-6 to TRBJ2-3, with D maybe TRBD2 (6 bases). Per the germline V gene, CDR1 is SGHVS and CDR2 is FNYEAQ. The length of the CDR3 is 15 residues. Trimming removed 0 bases at V and 5 bases at J, with 12 bases between. The CDR3 nucleotides read TGTGCCAGCAGCTTAGCGCTAGGAGGGGTAGATACGCAGTATTTT. Its translation is CASSLALGGVDTQYF.

This clonotype was seen only a few times. The chain recombines TRBV4-1 with TRBJ2-6, with a tentative D call TRBD1 (5 bases). The V gene's germline CDR1 is MGHRA and CDR2 YSYEKL. V was shortened by 1 base and J by 0 bases, with 13 bases between the two germline ends. The CDR3 covers 18 residues. The DNA of the CDR3 is TGCGCCAGCAGCCAAGGGACAAGGAAAAGCTCTGGGGCCAACGTCCTGACTTTC. Protein: CASSQGTRKSSGANVLTF.